The source of this T cell receptor (beta chain) is a study of T cell changes during pregnancy in multiple sclerosis. V was trimmed by 4 bases and J by 10 bases, leaving 19 bases between them. Per the germline V gene, CDR1 is MGHRA and CDR2 is YSYEKL. This CDR3 is built from 15 residues. The repertoire was sequenced with immunoSEQ multiplex PCR; TCRdb's copy has only in-frame clones and lacks some. Of fewer than 55,000 clones listed, around 90% are singletons. Material: CD4+ T cells from peripheral blood mononuclear cells, obtained in the third trimester of pregnancy. The chain is built from TRBV4-1 and TRBJ2-2, with a tentative D call TRBD2 (6 bases). This receptor was taken from a female donor with multiple sclerosis, enrolled in a pregnancy study. CDR3 DNA: TGCGCCAGCAGCCCACTGGTGGGGGGACCGTCGGAGCTGTTTTTT. As protein: CASSPLVGGPSELFF.